This T cell receptor (beta chain) emerged from a study of cytomegalovirus exposure and HLA in healthy donors (dated by TCRdb to the late 2010s). For the study in its entirety: According to a later analysis, one platform produced both the 110 or so validation repertoires and the 666 repertoires of the first cohort. The study aimed to test whether signatures of past pathogen exposure could be identified by cataloging public T cell receptors. Besides the first cohort of approximately 710 subjects, a separate validation cohort made up of 120 different subjects was used. High-throughput TCR immunosequencing, statistical association of individual TCRs with disease status, and machine learning were combined to predict cytomegalovirus infection status.

CDR1 SNHLY and CDR2 FYNNEI were looked up in the germline V gene. Deletion took 7 bases off V and 0 bases off J, with a span of 7 bases between the germline ends. From the cysteine up to the phenylalanine, the CDR3 has a length of 13 residues. This entry keeps only the CDR3 DNA: 39 bases, framed from base 1. The donors were included in the validation cohort of approximately 120 subjects, a group kept apart from the roughly 610-subject first cohort. As to this clone: What this receptor recognizes is not known. No base quality information exists; no much larger clone differs at one position.

Library construction relied on the immunoSEQ multiplex PCR assay. As for how the authors treated the data: A statistical classification framework was built to diagnose cytomegalovirus status from the catalog of TCR beta chain sequences. Held by TCRdb, this immuneACCESS table contains in-frame sequences only and omits some clones. Under half of the omission traces to an unresolved V gene where checked; the cause of the rest is unknown. The V and J calls and clone size come from that table; D and trimming were worked out from the DNA. The table for this sample lists some 67,000 clones; about 94% of them were counted only once. In total, the top ten clones hold roughly 1% of the sample. Summary of the overall study and its limitations: The study listed approximately 150 TCR beta chains as associated with cytomegalovirus. In vitro tests confirmed that a few of the cytomegalovirus-associated TCR beta chains recognize cytomegalovirus antigens. Most TCR sequences were seen in very few donors, while some public TCRs were found in many individuals. It was suggested by the authors that the approach could potentially be generalized to other disease states and immunological phenotypes. Cytomegalovirus status was reported to be diagnosed by the classifier with high specificity and sensitivity in both the original and validation cohorts. A later analysis lacked HLA typing for the validation cohort, so it scored co-occurrence in that cohort across all 120 or so repertoires. Of the cluster scores, 94% were above 0 in a later analysis, which found that TCRs clustered in the first cohort also tended to co-occur in the 90 to 150 validation repertoires.

The chain links TRBV2 with TRBJ2-1; the D gene cannot be resolved reliably. The sequence came from a woman aged 18-35 years in good health and CMV-seronegative. Sequenced sample: PBMCs. The CDR3 has the sequence CASTPSSYNEQFF. The DNA sequence follows: TGTGCCAGCACCCCGAGCTCCTACAATGAGCAGTTCTTC.